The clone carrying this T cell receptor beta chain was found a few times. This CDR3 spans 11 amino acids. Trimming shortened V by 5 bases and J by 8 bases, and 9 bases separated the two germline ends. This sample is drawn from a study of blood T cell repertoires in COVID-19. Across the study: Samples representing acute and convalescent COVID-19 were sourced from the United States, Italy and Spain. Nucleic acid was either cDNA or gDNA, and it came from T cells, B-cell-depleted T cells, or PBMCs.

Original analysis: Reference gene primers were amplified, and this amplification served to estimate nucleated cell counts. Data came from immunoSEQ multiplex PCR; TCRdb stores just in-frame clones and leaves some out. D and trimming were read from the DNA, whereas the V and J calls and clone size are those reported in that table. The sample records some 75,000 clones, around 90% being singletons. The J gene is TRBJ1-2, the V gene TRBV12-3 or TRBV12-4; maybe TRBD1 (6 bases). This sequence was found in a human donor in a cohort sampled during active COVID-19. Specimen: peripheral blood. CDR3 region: CASSTGTGYTF. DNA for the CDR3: TGTGCCAGCAGTACCGGGACAGGCTACACCTTC.